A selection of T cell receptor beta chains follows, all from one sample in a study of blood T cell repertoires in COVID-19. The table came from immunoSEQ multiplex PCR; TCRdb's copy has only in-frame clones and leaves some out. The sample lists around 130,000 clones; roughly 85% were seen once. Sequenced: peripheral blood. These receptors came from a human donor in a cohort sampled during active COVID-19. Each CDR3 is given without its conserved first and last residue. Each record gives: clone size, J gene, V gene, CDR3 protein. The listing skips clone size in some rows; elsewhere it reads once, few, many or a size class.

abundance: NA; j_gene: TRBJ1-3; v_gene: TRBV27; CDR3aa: ASSLSGVGNTIY
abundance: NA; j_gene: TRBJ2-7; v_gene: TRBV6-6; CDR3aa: ASSPRQGVPSEQY
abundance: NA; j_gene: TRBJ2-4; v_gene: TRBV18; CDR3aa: ASSPRDRGGNIQY
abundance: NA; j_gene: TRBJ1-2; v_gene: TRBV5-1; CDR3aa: ASSLAQGGPYGYT
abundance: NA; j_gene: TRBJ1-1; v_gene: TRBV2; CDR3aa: ASSAGQGSTEAF
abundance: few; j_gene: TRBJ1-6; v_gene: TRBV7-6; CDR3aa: ASSPQGIRGSPLH
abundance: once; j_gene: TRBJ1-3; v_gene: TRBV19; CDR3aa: ASSIRTSQIGNTIY
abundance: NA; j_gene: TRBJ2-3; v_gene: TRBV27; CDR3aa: ASTQTGEVDTQY
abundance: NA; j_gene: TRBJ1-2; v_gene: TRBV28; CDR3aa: ASRQGEYGYT
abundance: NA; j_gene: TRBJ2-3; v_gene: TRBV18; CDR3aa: ASSPLPPEPRRDTQY
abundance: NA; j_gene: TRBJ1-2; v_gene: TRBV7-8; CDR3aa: ASSPTQGRGYT
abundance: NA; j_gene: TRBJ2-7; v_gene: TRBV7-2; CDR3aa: ASSLLRETSGASGEQY
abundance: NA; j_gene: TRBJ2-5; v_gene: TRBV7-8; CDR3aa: ASRIGVVSAETQY
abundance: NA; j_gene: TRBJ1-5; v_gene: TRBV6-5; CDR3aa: ASSYIGQPQH
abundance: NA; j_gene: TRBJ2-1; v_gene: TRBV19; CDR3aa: AASTLPGSDPF
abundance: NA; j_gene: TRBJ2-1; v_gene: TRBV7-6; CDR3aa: ASTWRVHGRDEQF
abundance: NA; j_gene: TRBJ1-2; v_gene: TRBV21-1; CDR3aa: ASQTKNYGYT
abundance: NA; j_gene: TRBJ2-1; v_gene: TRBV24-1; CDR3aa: ATSGTPGRQAPTPYEQF
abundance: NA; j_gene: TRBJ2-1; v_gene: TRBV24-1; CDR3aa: ATSESTSNEQF
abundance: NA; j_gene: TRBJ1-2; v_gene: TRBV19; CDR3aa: ASSIRLTGGNYGYT
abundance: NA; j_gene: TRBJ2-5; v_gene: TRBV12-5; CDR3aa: ASGIKETQY
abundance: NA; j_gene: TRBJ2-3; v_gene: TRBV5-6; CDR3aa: ASSLTSADTQY
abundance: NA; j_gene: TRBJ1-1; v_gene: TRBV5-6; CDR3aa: ASSLGANEGTEAF
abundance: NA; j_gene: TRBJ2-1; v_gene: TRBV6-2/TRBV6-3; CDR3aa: ASSYSLRSYNEQF
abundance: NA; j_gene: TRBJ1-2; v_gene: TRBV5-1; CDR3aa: ASKPGDYGYT
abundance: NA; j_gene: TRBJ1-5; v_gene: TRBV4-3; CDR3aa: ASSHQQVGDNQPQH
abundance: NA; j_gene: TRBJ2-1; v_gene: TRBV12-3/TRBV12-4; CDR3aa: ASSFYNEQF
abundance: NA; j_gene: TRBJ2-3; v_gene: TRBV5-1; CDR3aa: ASSLSASSDTQY
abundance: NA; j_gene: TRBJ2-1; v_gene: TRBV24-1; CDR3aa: ATSPSGSLDEQF
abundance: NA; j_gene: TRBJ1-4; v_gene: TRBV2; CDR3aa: ASSEQRNEKLF
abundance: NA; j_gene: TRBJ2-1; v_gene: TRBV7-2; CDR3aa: ASSQQLARNEQF
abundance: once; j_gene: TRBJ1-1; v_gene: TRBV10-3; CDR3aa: AISESRGTNTEAF
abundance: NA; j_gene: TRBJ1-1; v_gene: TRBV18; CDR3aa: ASALTDRRDTEAF
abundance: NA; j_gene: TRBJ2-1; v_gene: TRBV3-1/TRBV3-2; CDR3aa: ASSHQDKFANEQF
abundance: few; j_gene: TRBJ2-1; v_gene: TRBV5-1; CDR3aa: ASSLEPGLSYNEQF
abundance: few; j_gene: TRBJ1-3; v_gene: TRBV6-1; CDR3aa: ASSASGTPSGNTIY
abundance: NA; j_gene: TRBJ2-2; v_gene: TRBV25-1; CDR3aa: ASSFWTPGDPGELF
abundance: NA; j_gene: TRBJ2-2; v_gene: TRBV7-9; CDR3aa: ASSLARKGREFAGELF
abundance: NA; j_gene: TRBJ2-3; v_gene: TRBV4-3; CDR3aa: ASSLAGGDTQY
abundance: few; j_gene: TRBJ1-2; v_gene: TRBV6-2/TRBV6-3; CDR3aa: ASSDTGFGQGIYGYT
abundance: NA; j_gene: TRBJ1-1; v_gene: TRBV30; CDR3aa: AWSPPGPSNTEAF
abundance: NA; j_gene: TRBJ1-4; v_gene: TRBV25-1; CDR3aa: ASRDRRNEKLF
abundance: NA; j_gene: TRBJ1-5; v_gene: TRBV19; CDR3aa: AGGARQPQH
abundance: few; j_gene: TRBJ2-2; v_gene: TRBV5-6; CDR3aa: ASSPPLRDTGELF
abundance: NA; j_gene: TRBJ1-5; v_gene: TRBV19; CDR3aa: ASSIEQGQPQH
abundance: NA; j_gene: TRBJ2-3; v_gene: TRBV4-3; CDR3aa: ASSRERGPLSTDTQY
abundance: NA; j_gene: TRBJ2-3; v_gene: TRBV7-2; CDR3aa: ASSPPGITDTQY
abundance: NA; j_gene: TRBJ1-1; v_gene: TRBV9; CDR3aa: ASSVAGRGTEAF
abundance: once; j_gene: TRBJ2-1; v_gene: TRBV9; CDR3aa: ASSETSGRADEQF
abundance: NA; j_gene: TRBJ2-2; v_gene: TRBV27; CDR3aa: ASMARPLAGVGGELF
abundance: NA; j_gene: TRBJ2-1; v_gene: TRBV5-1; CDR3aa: ASSLVAGSSYNEQF
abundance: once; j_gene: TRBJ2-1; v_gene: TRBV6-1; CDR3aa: ASSEPGLAGYEQF
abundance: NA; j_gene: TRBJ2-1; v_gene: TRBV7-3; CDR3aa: ASSLTPGSYNEQF
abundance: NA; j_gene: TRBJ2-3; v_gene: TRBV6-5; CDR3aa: ATGRSWGTDTQY
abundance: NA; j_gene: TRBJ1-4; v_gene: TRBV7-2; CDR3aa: ASSPRGGFNEKLF
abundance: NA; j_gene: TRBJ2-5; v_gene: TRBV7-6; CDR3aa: ASSLATGPRETQY
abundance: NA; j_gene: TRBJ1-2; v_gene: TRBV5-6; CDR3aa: ASSLWQGIRNGYT
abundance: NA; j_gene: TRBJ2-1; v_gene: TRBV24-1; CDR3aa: ATSGRRGRTSGSNEQF
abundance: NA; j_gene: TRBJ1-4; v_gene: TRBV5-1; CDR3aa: ASSFGPRDEKLF